These 7 T cell receptor beta chains were all obtained from the same sample, sequenced in a study of tumor-infiltrating lymphocytes in primary liver carcinoma. A primer matching the constant region was used to make TCR beta cDNA from 500 ng of total RNA. Employing slightly modified ARM-PCR, three nested multiplex PCR rounds were run, and these gave rise to the TCR beta libraries. The first two PCR rounds used TRBV1-TRBV30 forward primers with a C-beta reverse primer, nine to ten cycles each. TCRdb re-analysed the multiplex PCR reads in MiXCR, keeping a single row per CDR3 protein. The sample lists under 130,000 distinct CDR3 sequences, roughly 80% seen once, with around 21% in the top ten. Between roughly 18 and 30 mg of unsorted bulk tissue served as the source from which RNA and DNA were co-extracted. The sample taken for sequencing was liver tumor tissue from sampling region 3. This sample's subset: tumor region T3, left-lateral pole. The receptors stem from a man aged 35 to 55 with primary liver carcinoma and hepatitis B virus infection.

J is TRBJ2-1 and V is TRBV4-2, with 10 bases matching TRBD1. Germline CDR1 is LGHNA and CDR2 is YNFKEQ. This CDR3 is 16 amino acids long. Trimming took 10 bases from V and 7 from J; bases not matched to a gene: 16. The CDR3 nucleotides read TGTGCCATCAACCACGCCGGGGGACAGGGGAATAATGAGCAGTTCTTC. This translates into CAINHAGGQGNNEQFF.

The chain recombines TRBV4-1 with TRBJ2-1; D might be TRBD2 (5 bases). The end of the DNA fits TRBJ2-7 better, so the J call may be wrong. This CDR3 contains 16 residues. Germline V gene lookup returns CDR1 MGHRA and CDR2 YSYEKL. CDR3 DNA: TGCGCCAGCAGCCAAGCGAGTGGCCGGAGGTACAATGAGCAGTACTTC. The encoded protein is CASSQASGRRYNEQYF.

The chain couples TRBV11-2 to TRBJ2-1, with D perhaps assigned TRBD1 or TRBD2 (5 bases each). The V gene's germline CDR1 is SGHAT and CDR2 FQNNGV. This CDR3 has 16 amino acids. Trimming shortened V by 10 bases and J by 10 bases, and 29 bases separated the two germline ends. This CDR3 reads CATSLDRLALGEEQFF. As DNA, the CDR3 is TGTGCCACCAGTTTAGATCGTTTAGCGTTAGGGGAGGAGCAGTTCTTC.

This chain connects TRBV10-3 to TRBJ1-1; D is uncertain. The CDR3 contains 13 residues. Germline assignment: CDR1 ENHRY and CDR2 SYGVKD. V lost 11 bases to trimming and J lost 4 bases, with 17 bases between them. The CDR3 DNA follows: TGTGCCGTCACTGTTGACCGGGGCACTGAAGCTTTCTTT. As protein: CAVTVDRGTEAFF.

A remark on this clonotype: Since no conserved phenylalanine or tryptophan closes the CDR3, a read error is the likely cause. The V gene is TRBV6-6, the J gene TRBJ1-2; TRBD1 might be the D (5 bases). This CDR3 is 12 amino acids long. Per germline, CDR1 MNHNY and CDR2 SVGAGI (reference sequence). The CDR3 DNA is TGTGCCATGCAGGGTGATGGGTATGACTACACCCTC. Protein product: CAMQGDGYDYTL.

In regard to this clonotype: A read error may produce the germline difference seen at one junction end. The J gene is TRBJ1-1, the V gene TRBV5-1; 7 nucleotides agree with TRBD1. CDR1 is SGHRS, CDR2 YFSETQ, per germline. The CDR3 loop spans 15 amino acids. The CDR3 is CASSLQTGINTEAFF. As DNA, the CDR3 is TGCGCCAGCAGTTTGCAGACAGGGATCAACACTGAAGCTTTCTTC.

In this sample, this clonotype turned up once. One junction end disagrees with the germline gene, perhaps due to a read error. The chain joins TRBV4-2 to TRBJ2-1; D not resolved. Germline assignment: CDR1 LGHNA and CDR2 YNFKEQ. CDR3 size: 15 residues. The CDR3 sequence is CASGHVSFSVKEQFF. DNA for the CDR3: TGTGCCAGCGGCCATGTTAGTTTTTCCGTCAAGGAGCAGTTCTTC.